The 17 T cell receptor beta chains below all came from one sample that was sequenced in a study of blood T cell repertoires in COVID-19. TCRdb's table, derived via immunoSEQ multiplex PCR, lists solely in-frame clones and lacks some. This sample has over 70,000 clones, with about 80% found just once. Sequenced: peripheral blood. These receptors originate from a human donor in a cohort sampled during active COVID-19.

For the CDR3, the DNA is TGTGCCAGCAGCCCCCGCAAAGCAGGGGGCGTCGAGCAGTACTTC. Its translation: CASSPRKAGGVEQYF. The chain employs TRBV3-1 (or the pseudogene TRBV3-2) and TRBJ2-7; TRBD1 matches at 8 bases. This CDR3 is built from 15 residues. Germline CDR1 and CDR2: LGHDT and YNNKEL (reference sequence). J gave up 6 bases and V 4 bases, and 11 bases lay outside the gene matches.

This chain connects TRBV28 to TRBJ1-5, with D unresolved. V was trimmed by 4 bases and J by 1 base, leaving 17 bases between them. The germline CDR1 and CDR2 sequences are MDHEN and SYDVKM. The CDR3 runs 17 residues. In nucleotides, the CDR3 is TGTGCCAGCAGTTCCAAACGTATTGGCGGGAGCAATCAGCCCCAGCATTTT. The encoded protein is CASSSKRIGGSNQPQHF.

The V call is TRBV11-2, the J call TRBJ2-7, with unresolved D. Germline assignment: CDR1 SGHAT and CDR2 FQNNGV. The CDR3 covers 15 residues. The V and J ends lost 0 bases and 2 bases respectively, with 11 bases between them. The CDR3 loop is CASSLDGPRTYEQYF. The CDR3 DNA reads as TGTGCCAGCAGCTTAGATGGTCCCAGAACCTACGAGCAGTACTTC. Full variable domain (missing parts from reference TRBV11-2 and TRBJ2-7): EAGVAQSPRYKIIEKRQSVAFWCNPISGHATLYWYQQILGQGPKLLIQFQNNGVVDDSQLPKDRFSAERLKGVDSTLKIQPAKLEDSAVYLCASSLDGPRTYEQYFGPGTRLTVT.

The chain couples TRBV28 to TRBJ1-5, with 8 bases aligning to TRBD1. This CDR3 has 17 amino acids. The germline V gene has CDR1 MDHEN and CDR2 SYDVKM. Unmatched junction bases numbered 14, after V lost 9 bases and J lost 1 base. DNA of the CDR3: TGTGCCAGTTTCCGTGCAGGGGGCGCAAGGAGCAATCAGCCCCAGCATTTT. It yields the protein CASFRAGGARSNQPQHF. Complete variable domain (other parts from reference TRBV28 and TRBJ1-5): DVKVTQSSRYLVKRTGEKVFLECVQDMDHENMFWYRQDPGLGLRLIYFSYDVKMKEKGDIPEGYSVSREKKERFSLILESASTNQTSMYLCASFRAGGARSNQPQHFGDGTRLSIL.

V gene TRBV7-9 combines with J gene TRBJ1-2; unclear D gene. V shed 5 bases and J shed 4 bases, with 14 bases lying between them. CDR3 length: 14 amino acids. CDR1 SEHNR and CDR2 FQNEAQ come from the germline V gene (reference sequence). The DNA of the CDR3 is TGTGCCAGCAGCGTCCCTAATTCCTTCTATGGCTACACCTTC. This codes for CASSVPNSFYGYTF.

A few counts support this clone. The rearrangement joins TRBV7-2 to TRBJ2-2; 7 nucleotides align to TRBD2. CDR1 is SGHTA and CDR2 is FQGNSA in the germline V gene. The CDR3 totals 16 residues. V was clipped by 5 bases and J by 2 bases; unmatched bases: 8. The CDR3 here is CASSLSSGPNTGELFF. The DNA for the CDR3 is TGTGCCAGCAGCCTATCTAGCGGTCCTAACACCGGGGAGCTGTTTTTT. The variable domain in full, with the rest retrieved from reference TRBV7-2 and TRBJ2-2, is GAGVSQSPSNKVTEKGKDVELRCDPISGHTALYWYRQSLGQGLEFLIYFQGNSAPDKSGLPSDRFSAERTGGSVSTLTIQRTQQEDSAVYLCASSLSSGPNTGELFFGEGSRLTVL.

V is TRBV28 and J is TRBJ2-7; 8 bases agree with TRBD2. CDR1 MDHEN and CDR2 SYDVKM come from the germline V gene. V shed 2 bases and J 6 bases; nucleotides not matched to a gene: 9. This CDR3 has 15 residues. The DNA of the CDR3 is TGTGCCAGCAGTTTACTCGGACTAGCCACCGCCGAGCAGTACTTC. This encodes CASSLLGLATAEQYF. Complete variable domain (other parts from reference TRBV28 and TRBJ2-7): DVKVTQSSRYLVKRTGEKVFLECVQDMDHENMFWYRQDPGLGLRLIYFSYDVKMKEKGDIPEGYSVSREKKERFSLILESASTNQTSMYLCASSLLGLATAEQYFGPGTRLTVT.

The rearrangement links TRBV3-1 (or the pseudogene TRBV3-2) to TRBJ1-1; D unclear. The CDR3 is made up of 14 amino acids. The germline V gene encodes CDR1 LGHDT and CDR2 YNNKEL (reference sequence). Trimming stripped 0 bases from V and 11 bases from J, with 16 bases between. The chain's CDR3 is CASSQDAFTVGAFF. The CDR3, as DNA: TGTGCCAGCAGCCAAGACGCCTTTACCGTTGGCGCTTTCTTT.

This clone was recorded once. The chain carries TRBV10-3 and TRBJ2-1, with a tentative D call TRBD1 (6 bases). V lost 11 bases, J lost 1 base, and 15 bases lay in between. CDR1 is ENHRY, CDR2 SYGVKD, per germline. The CDR3 covers 14 residues. The CDR3 DNA reads as TGTGCCTCCCGGGGCCAGGGGTCCTACAATGAGCAGTTCTTC. Translating gives CASRGQGSYNEQFF.

The chain joins TRBV29-1 to TRBJ2-2; weak D call: TRBD2 (6 bases). Germline V gene sequence: CDR1 SQVTM, CDR2 ANQGSEA. V lost 4 bases and J 0 bases, leaving 9 bases between the germline ends. The CDR3 extends over 14 amino acids. CDR3 in amino acids: CSVGGTPNTGELFF. The DNA for the CDR3 is TGCAGCGTTGGGGGGACTCCGAACACCGGGGAGCTGTTTTTT.

This chain connects TRBV28 to TRBJ1-6, with 7 bases matching TRBD1. V lost 5 bases, J lost 9 bases, and 10 bases stayed unmatched. CDR1 and CDR2 from the germline V gene are MDHEN and SYDVKM. The CDR3 runs 15 residues. CDR3 coding DNA: TGTGCCAGCAGTCCCCCAGGGGGGTTGAGTTCACCCCTCCACTTT. Encoded protein: CASSPPGGLSSPLHF.

The chain combines TRBV27 with TRBJ2-7, with D maybe TRBD2 (6 bases). The germline gives CDR1 MNHEY, CDR2 SMNVEV (reference sequence). The V gene lost 5 bases and the J gene lost 6 bases, with 20 bases spanning the gap. There are 15 residues in the CDR3. CDR3 residues: CASSGVSLSGGEQYF. The CDR3, as DNA: TGTGCCAGCAGTGGCGTCTCTTTGTCCGGGGGCGAGCAGTACTTC.

The genes are TRBV9 and TRBJ2-3, with a tentative D call TRBD1 (7 bases). Germline V lookup: CDR1 SGDLS, CDR2 YYNGEE. There are 16 residues in the CDR3. The V end lost 4 bases, the J end lost 1 base, and 16 bases lay between the germline ends. CDR3: CASSTQGGRRTDTQYF. The CDR3, as DNA: TGTGCCAGCAGCACTCAGGGGGGTCGGCGCACAGATACGCAGTATTTT.

This clone occurred a few times. The chain joins TRBV28 to TRBJ1-5; 7 nucleotides agree with TRBD1. With 6 bases clipped from V and 3 bases from J, the junction kept 8 bases outside the gene matches. CDR1 is MDHEN and CDR2 is SYDVKM in the germline V gene. The CDR3 covers 15 residues. The CDR3 reads CASSSPGQVNQPQHF. CDR3 bases: TGTGCCAGCAGCTCCCCTGGACAGGTCAATCAGCCCCAGCATTTT.

This clone was observed once. V gene TRBV30 combines with J gene TRBJ2-5; TRBD2 matches at 7 bases. After removal of 2 bases from V and 5 bases from J, the junction contained 11 bases not matched to a gene. The CDR3 has 15 residues. Germline assignment: CDR1 GTSNPN and CDR2 SVGIG (reference sequence). CDR3 coding DNA: TGTGCCTGGAGTTTCACTAGCGCCCCGTACGAGACCCAGTACTTC. It yields the protein CAWSFTSAPYETQYF.

CDR3 sequence reads: CAWGPGGEQYF. CDR3 sequence (DNA): TGTGCCTGGGGACCTGGAGGCGAGCAGTACTTC. The genes are TRBV30 and TRBJ2-7, with D possibly TRBD2 on 5 matching bases. This CDR3 region has 11 residues. Per the germline V gene, CDR1 is GTSNPN and CDR2 is SVGIG (reference sequence). V was clipped by 5 bases and J by 6 bases, with 11 bases between them.

The rearrangement uses TRBV7-2 and TRBJ2-2; perhaps TRBD2 as D (5 bases). CDR3 length equals 15 residues. Germline CDR1 SGHTA, CDR2 FQGNSA. V lost 2 bases, J lost 5 bases, and 12 bases lay in between. For the CDR3, the DNA is TGTGCCAGCAGCTTATCTGGACTTTCGACCGGGGAGCTGTTTTTT. Encoded protein: CASSLSGLSTGELFF.